The T cell receptor beta chain under discussion was sequenced for a study of cytomegalovirus exposure and HLA in healthy donors. Notes on the study in general: In an earlier analysis, most TCR beta V segments were productive about 87% or about 30% of the time.

The PCR contained 60 Vbeta and 13 Jbeta primers. The protocol was immunoSEQ multiplex PCR, while the TCRdb copy is restricted to in-frame clones and leaves out a portion. The ten most abundant clones cover 2% to 2.5% of a sample with over 45,000 clones. Trimming left V 5 bases short and J 8 bases short, with 18 bases between. The length of the CDR3 is 14 residues. CDR1 and CDR2 from the germline V gene are SGHTA and FQGNSA. A note on this clone: The antigen remains undetermined.

This clonotype was obtained from a woman aged 40 to 50 in good health and CMV-seronegative. The rearrangement links TRBV7-2 to TRBJ1-1; the D gene is possibly TRBD1 (5 bases). Specimen: PBMCs. CDR3 sequence: CASSLGANRGEAFF. CDR3 bases: TGTGCCAGCAGCCTCGGGGCCAACCGGGGGGAAGCTTTCTTT.